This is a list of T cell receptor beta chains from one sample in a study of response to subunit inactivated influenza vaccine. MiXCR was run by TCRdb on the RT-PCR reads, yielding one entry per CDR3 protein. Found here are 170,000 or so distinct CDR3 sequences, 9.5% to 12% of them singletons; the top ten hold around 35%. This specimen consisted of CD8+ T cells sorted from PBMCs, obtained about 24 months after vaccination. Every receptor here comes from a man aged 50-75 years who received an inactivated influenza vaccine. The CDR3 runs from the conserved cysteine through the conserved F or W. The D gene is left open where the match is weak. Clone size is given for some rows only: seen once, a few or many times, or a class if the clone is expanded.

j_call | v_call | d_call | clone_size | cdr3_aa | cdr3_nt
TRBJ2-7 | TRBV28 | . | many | CASSLGQVYEQYF | TGTGCCAGCAGCTTGGGGCAGGTTTACGAGCAGTACTTC
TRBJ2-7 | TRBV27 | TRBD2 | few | CASLSGSEQYF | TGTGCCAGCCTTAGCGGGAGCGAGCAGTACTTC
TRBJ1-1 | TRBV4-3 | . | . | CASSQDPIGDTEAFF | TGCGCCAGCAGCCAAGATCCGATCGGGGACACTGAAGCTTTCTTT
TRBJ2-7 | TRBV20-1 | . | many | CSATLTTGEQYF | TGCAGTGCGACACTCACGACCGGAGAGCAGTACTTC
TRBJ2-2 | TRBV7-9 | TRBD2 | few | CASSLGGSEAGELFF | TGTGCCAGCAGCTTGGGGGGGAGCGAGGCCGGGGAGCTGTTTTTT
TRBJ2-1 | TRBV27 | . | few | CASSFGGISYNEQFF | TGTGCCAGCAGTTTTGGCGGCATCTCCTACAATGAGCAGTTCTTC
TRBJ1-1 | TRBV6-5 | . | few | CASSYQGDAMNTEAFF | TGTGCCAGCAGTTACCAGGGAGATGCCATGAACACTGAAGCTTTCTTT
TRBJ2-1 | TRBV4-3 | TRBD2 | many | CASSNRDYSYNEQFF | TGCGCCAGCAGCAACCGGGACTACTCCTACAATGAGCAGTTCTTC
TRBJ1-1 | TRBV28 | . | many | CASSRDTPNTEAFF | TGTGCCAGCAGTCGGGACACCCCGAACACTGAAGCTTTCTTT
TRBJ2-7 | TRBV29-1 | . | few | CSGAGPSYEQYF | TGCAGCGGTGCAGGGCCCTCCTACGAGCAGTACTTC
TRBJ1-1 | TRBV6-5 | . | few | CASSYSTRAEAFF | TGTGCCAGCAGTTACTCGACCCGGGCTGAAGCTTTCTTT
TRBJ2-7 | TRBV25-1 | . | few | CASRDGGPYYEQYF | TGTGCCAGCCGGGACGGGGGACCTTACTACGAGCAGTACTTC
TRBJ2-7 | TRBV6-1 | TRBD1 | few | CASSRPGQGPNEQYF | TGTGCCAGCAGTAGGCCGGGACAGGGTCCCAACGAGCAGTACTTC
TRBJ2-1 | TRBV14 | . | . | CASSLMTGREVPYNEQFF | TGTGCCAGCAGCCTAATGACCGGCAGGGAGGTCCCTTACAATGAGCAGTTCTTC
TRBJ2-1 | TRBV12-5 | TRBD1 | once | CASGAGTGANEQFF | TGTGCTAGTGGTGCCGGGACAGGGGCCAATGAGCAGTTCTTC
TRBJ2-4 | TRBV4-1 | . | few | CASSQGVGVAKNIQYF | TGCGCCAGCAGCCAAGGGGTAGGGGTAGCCAAAAACATTCAGTACTTC
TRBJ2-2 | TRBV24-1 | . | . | CATSGRVKTGELFF | TGTGCCACCAGTGGCAGGGTCAAAACCGGGGAGCTGTTTTTT
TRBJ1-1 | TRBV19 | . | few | CASSRAMNTEAFF | TGTGCCAGTAGTCGGGCCATGAACACTGAAGCTTTCTTT
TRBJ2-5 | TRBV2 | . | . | CASSSRQLEETQYF | TGTGCCAGCAGCAGCAGGCAGTTAGAAGAGACCCAGTACTTC
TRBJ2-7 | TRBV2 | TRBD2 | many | CASSESVAGSYEQYF | TGTGCCAGCAGTGAGTCGGTAGCGGGGTCCTACGAGCAGTACTTC
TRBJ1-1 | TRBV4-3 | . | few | CASSQGLTGGIRDTEAFF | TGCGCCAGCAGCCAAGGCCTAACCGGAGGAATTAGGGACACTGAAGCTTTCTTT
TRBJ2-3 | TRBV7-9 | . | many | CASSFGGGEADTQYF | TGTGCCAGCAGCTTTGGAGGGGGCGAGGCAGATACGCAGTATTTT
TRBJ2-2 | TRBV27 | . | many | CASLAAGELFF | TGTGCCAGCCTCGCGGCCGGGGAGCTGTTTTTT
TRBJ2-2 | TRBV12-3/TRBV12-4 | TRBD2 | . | CASSSSGVTGELFF | TGTGCCAGCAGTTCCAGCGGGGTAACCGGGGAGCTGTTTTTT
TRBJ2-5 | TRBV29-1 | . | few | CSVEPGWGETQYF | TGCAGCGTTGAACCGGGTTGGGGAGAGACCCAGTACTTC
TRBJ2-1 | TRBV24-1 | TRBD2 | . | CATSVQTSGSSYNEQFF | TGTGCCACCAGTGTCCAGACTAGCGGGAGCTCCTACAATGAGCAGTTCTTC
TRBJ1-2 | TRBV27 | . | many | CASSLRQEPNYGYTF | TGTGCCAGCAGTTTGAGACAGGAACCCAACTATGGCTACACCTTC
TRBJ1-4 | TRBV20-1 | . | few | CSARDLLGGGETNEKLFF | TGCAGTGCTAGAGATCTGCTGGGCGGGGGTGAAACTAATGAAAAACTGTTTTTT
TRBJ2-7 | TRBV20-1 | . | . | CSASKSYEQYF | TGCAGTGCTTCAAAATCCTACGAGCAGTACTTC
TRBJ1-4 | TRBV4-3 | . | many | CASSQAGWATNEKLFF | TGCGCCAGCAGCCAAGCGGGGTGGGCAACTAATGAAAAACTGTTTTTT
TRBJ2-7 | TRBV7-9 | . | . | CASSDGAYYEQYF | TGTGCCAGCTCCGACGGGGCATACTACGAGCAGTACTTC
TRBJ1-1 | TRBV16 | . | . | CASSQWIGGDTEAFF | TGTGCCAGCAGCCAATGGATAGGGGGGGACACTGAAGCTTTCTTT
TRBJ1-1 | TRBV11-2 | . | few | CASSLEVGTEAFF | TGTGCCAGCAGCTTAGAAGTTGGCACTGAAGCTTTCTTT